This entry is about one TCR beta chain. Antigen: not known. This CDR3 contains 17 residues. Per germline, CDR1 MGHDK and CDR2 SYGVNS. J gave up 3 bases and V 3 bases, and 6 bases lay outside the gene matches. This record comes from a study of shared clonotypes between healthy human individuals. Study outcomes and limitations: The study's rarefaction showed incomplete sorted-subset sequencing despite large depth. Generation probabilities were higher for clonotypes shared across all four sorted-subset donors than for unshared ones. Sharing across four donors was highest in naive CD4 (around 5%) and lowest in memory CD8 (around 0.4%).

Deep-level assay runs were performed. Data came from immunoSEQ multiplex PCR; TCRdb stores just in-frame clones and leaves some out. This sample yields roughly 530,000 clones, of which almost 97% are seen a single time; less than 0.06% belongs to the top ten. The J gene is TRBJ2-5, the V gene TRBV25-1, with 14 bases fitting TRBD2. The source of this sequence is a woman between 25 and 40 years old in good health. Material: naive CD4+ T cells sorted from blood. Sample subset: CD45RA+ positively selected. CDR3 amino acids: CASSDIGLAGGKETQYF. The CDR3 nucleotides are TGTGCCAGCAGTGATATAGGACTAGCGGGAGGTAAAGAGACCCAGTACTTC.